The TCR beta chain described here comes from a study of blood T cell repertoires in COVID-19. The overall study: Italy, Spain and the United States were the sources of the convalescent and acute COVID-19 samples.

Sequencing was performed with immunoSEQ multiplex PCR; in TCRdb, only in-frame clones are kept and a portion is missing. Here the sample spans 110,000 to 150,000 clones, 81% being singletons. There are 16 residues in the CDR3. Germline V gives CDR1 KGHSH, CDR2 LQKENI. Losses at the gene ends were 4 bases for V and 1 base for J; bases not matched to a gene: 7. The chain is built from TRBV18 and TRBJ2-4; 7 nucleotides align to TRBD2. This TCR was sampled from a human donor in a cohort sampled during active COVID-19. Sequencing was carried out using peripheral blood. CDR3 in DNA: TGTGCCAGCTCACTGCCCGGGAGGCTGGCCAAAAACATTCAGTACTTC. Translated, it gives CASSLPGRLAKNIQYF.